The sequence of this TCR beta chain was determined in a study of CD8 T cells in ankylosing spondylitis. V lost 5 bases and J lost 2, with 10 bases in between. Germline V gene data show CDR1 as SGHVS and CDR2 as FQNEAQ. This CDR3 is built from 13 residues. TCRdb itself ran the 5' RACE reads through MiXCR, one entry per CDR3 protein. Of over 30,000 distinct CDR3 sequences in the sample, more than 15% were seen once. This clonotype appeared a few times. This sequence was found in a male donor with ankylosing spondylitis or in good health (not recorded which). The V gene is TRBV7-8, the J gene TRBJ2-7; no definite D call. Sequencing used blood. The CDR3 coding sequence is TGTGCCAGCAGCCTAATCAGCGCCTACGAGCAGTACGTC. Protein product: CASSLISAYEQYV.